This entry lists 3 T cell receptor beta chains sequenced from one sample in a study of blood T cell repertoires in COVID-19. Clones were read by immunoSEQ multiplex PCR, and TCRdb kept only the in-frame ones, dropping some. The sample includes some 270,000 clones, under 90% of them seen just once. Source material: PBMCs or T cells enriched from blood (not recorded which). The receptor set was obtained from a woman aged 35 to 49 who had recovered from COVID-19.

The chain links TRBV5-1 to TRBJ2-1; no reliable D call. This CDR3 has 16 residues. Trimming pared 0 bases from V and 7 bases from J, leaving 17 bases between. Germline V gene lookup returns CDR1 SGHRS and CDR2 YFSETQ. Written as DNA, the CDR3 is TGCGCCAGCAGCTTGGGCAATTCGGTTTTTATTAATGAGCAGTTCTTC. It translates to CASSLGNSVFINEQFF.

This chain joins TRBV10-2 and TRBJ2-4, with D perhaps TRBD2 (6 bases). The V gene lost 2 bases and the J gene lost 5 bases, with 10 bases spanning the gap. This CDR3 is 14 amino acids long. CDR1 and CDR2 (germline): WSHSY, SAAADI. The CDR3 spells CASSEVGGQNIQYF. The CDR3 bases are TGCGCCAGCAGTGAGGTCGGGGGACAAAACATTCAGTACTTC.

The chain has TRBV19 and TRBJ1-5, with D perhaps TRBD1 (5 bases). The CDR3 has 13 amino acids. Per germline, CDR1 LNHDA and CDR2 SQIVND (reference sequence). Trimming left V 10 bases short and J 3 bases short, with 13 bases between. This chain's CDR3 is CATSGQYNQPQHF. The CDR3 nucleotides read TGTGCCACCTCCGGACAATACAATCAGCCCCAGCATTTT.